This TCR beta chain was sequenced during a study of T-cell memory formation after mild COVID-19. V shed 6 bases, J shed 1 base, and the junction held 12 bases outside the gene matches. The germline CDR1 and CDR2 sequences are KGHDR and SFDVKD. The CDR3 runs to 17 residues. TCRdb reprocessed the 5' RACE reads via MiXCR and lists one record per CDR3 protein. The repertoire consists of over 150,000 distinct CDR3 sequences, with 20% to 25% occurring once and the leading ten covering under 30%. This clonotype was counted between two and nine times. Sequencing was carried out using PBMCs or a T cell subset sorted from them (not recorded which). The chain carries TRBV24-1 and TRBJ2-7, with TRBD2 matching 9 bases. The sequence was collected from an adult woman who had mild COVID-19 (a few samples of this study predate the infection). Cell type and time point are not known. The CDR3 region is CATSPARSGSISYEQYF. DNA for the CDR3: TGTGCCACCAGTCCCGCACGTAGCGGGAGTATTTCCTACGAGCAGTACTTC.